These T cell receptor beta chains were read from a single sample in a study of cytomegalovirus exposure and HLA in healthy donors. Here immunoSEQ multiplex PCR was the method, and the copy in TCRdb shows in-frame clones only, minus some. Found here are some 56,000 clones, about 80% of them singletons; the top ten hold nearly 4%. Source material: PBMCs. These receptors all stem from a woman aged 40 to 55 in good health and CMV-seronegative. Both conserved end residues are part of each CDR3. D genes are given only for firm matches. For some rows the clone size is stated as once, few or many, or as a class when expanded; others skip it.

size: NA; J: TRBJ2-7; V: TRBV28; D: NA; CDR3: CASSSGSGSSYEQYF; DNA: TGTGCCAGCAGCTCTGGGTCAGGCAGCTCCTACGAGCAGTACTTC
size: NA; J: TRBJ2-5; V: TRBV7-8; D: TRBD2; CDR3: CASSLHPGLAGVSETQYF; DNA: TGTGCCAGCAGCCTTCACCCCGGGCTAGCGGGAGTCTCTGAGACCCAGTACTTC
size: NA; J: TRBJ1-2; V: TRBV18; D: TRBD1; CDR3: CASSPRTGSGYTF; DNA: TGTGCCAGCTCACCGCGGACAGGGTCTGGCTACACCTTC
size: NA; J: TRBJ2-1; V: TRBV7-2; D: TRBD2; CDR3: CASRRGGASGRNEQFF; DNA: TGTGCCAGCAGGAGGGGGGGGGCTAGCGGGAGAAATGAGCAGTTCTTC
size: NA; J: TRBJ1-2; V: TRBV16; D: NA; CDR3: CASSQSRQGTYGYTF; DNA: TGTGCCAGCAGCCAATCACGCCAGGGGACCTATGGCTACACCTTC
size: NA; J: TRBJ2-7; V: TRBV5-6; D: NA; CDR3: CASSLTDYEQYF; DNA: TGTGCCAGCAGCTTGACAGATTACGAGCAGTACTTC
size: NA; J: TRBJ1-2; V: TRBV18; D: NA; CDR3: CASSPNQSLDRTNYGYTF; DNA: TGTGCCAGCTCACCAAACCAGTCCCTTGACAGGACAAACTATGGCTACACCTTC
size: NA; J: TRBJ1-5; V: TRBV29-1; D: NA; CDR3: CSVRDSDINQPQHF; DNA: TGCAGCGTTCGTGACAGCGATATCAATCAGCCCCAGCATTTT
size: NA; J: TRBJ2-5; V: TRBV6-5; D: NA; CDR3: CASSRTWTTQETQYF; DNA: TGTGCCAGCAGTCGCACGTGGACAACTCAAGAGACCCAGTACTTC
size: NA; J: TRBJ2-2; V: TRBV7-3; D: NA; CDR3: CASSRDYYENTGELFF; DNA: TGTGCCAGCAGCCGAGACTATTACGAGAACACCGGGGAGCTGTTTTTT
size: NA; J: TRBJ1-1; V: TRBV18; D: TRBD1; CDR3: CASSIQGGTEAFF; DNA: TGTGCCAGCTCAATTCAGGGGGGCACTGAAGCTTTCTTT
size: NA; J: TRBJ2-4; V: TRBV15; D: NA; CDR3: CATSRVRGRGNIQYF; DNA: TGTGCCACCAGCAGAGTACGGGGGAGGGGGAACATTCAGTACTTC
size: NA; J: TRBJ1-5; V: TRBV23-1; D: NA; CDR3: CASTDSKINQPQHF; DNA: TGCGCCAGCACGGACAGTAAGATCAATCAGCCCCAGCATTTT
size: NA; J: TRBJ2-2; V: TRBV7-3; D: NA; CDR3: CASSLSAGELFF; DNA: TGTGCCAGCAGCTTATCTGCCGGGGAGCTGTTTTTT
size: NA; J: TRBJ2-1; V: TRBV25-1; D: NA; CDR3: CASNSGGANEQFF; DNA: TGTGCCAGCAATTCTGGAGGGGCGAATGAGCAGTTCTTC
size: NA; J: TRBJ2-3; V: TRBV6-1; D: TRBD1; CDR3: CASSEWETGYAPTSTDTQYF; DNA: TGTGCCAGCAGTGAATGGGAGACAGGGTATGCCCCCACTAGCACAGATACGCAGTATTTT
size: NA; J: TRBJ1-5; V: TRBV18; D: NA; CDR3: CASSPSSNQPQHF; DNA: TGTGCCAGCTCACCATCCTCCAATCAGCCCCAGCATTTT
size: NA; J: TRBJ1-4; V: TRBV5-6; D: TRBD1; CDR3: CASSFGTGVNEKLFF; DNA: TGTGCCAGCAGCTTCGGTACAGGGGTTAATGAAAAACTGTTTTTT
size: few; J: TRBJ2-1; V: TRBV5-1; D: NA; CDR3: CASSSGVAHNEQFF; DNA: TGCGCCAGCAGCTCCGGGGTAGCCCACAATGAGCAGTTCTTC
size: NA; J: TRBJ1-1; V: TRBV28; D: NA; CDR3: CASSLAVRENTEAFF; DNA: TGTGCCAGCAGTTTAGCGGTCAGGGAGAACACTGAAGCTTTCTTT
size: NA; J: TRBJ2-2; V: TRBV7-9; D: NA; CDR3: CASSPRSPQETGELFF; DNA: TGTGCCAGCAGCCCCAGAAGCCCACAGGAAACCGGGGAGCTGTTTTTT
size: NA; J: TRBJ1-2; V: TRBV6-6; D: NA; CDR3: CASSLASSEGYTF; DNA: TGTGCCAGCAGTTTGGCTTCTTCGGAGGGCTACACCTTC
size: NA; J: TRBJ2-1; V: TRBV5-1; D: TRBD2; CDR3: CASGFETSGREQFF; DNA: TGCGCCAGCGGCTTTGAAACGAGCGGGAGAGAGCAGTTCTTC
size: NA; J: TRBJ1-2; V: TRBV28; D: NA; CDR3: CASWNGGGGYTF; DNA: TGTGCCAGCTGGAACGGGGGAGGCGGCTACACCTTC
size: NA; J: TRBJ2-7; V: TRBV19; D: NA; CDR3: CASSAGVPSYEQYF; DNA: TGTGCCAGTAGTGCAGGGGTTCCCTCCTACGAGCAGTACTTC
size: few; J: TRBJ2-5; V: TRBV27; D: NA; CDR3: CASRPYGGEETQYF; DNA: TGTGCCAGCAGGCCCTACGGCGGAGAAGAGACCCAGTACTTC
size: NA; J: TRBJ1-1; V: TRBV6-1; D: NA; CDR3: CASSEAGRGTEAFF; DNA: TGTGCCAGCAGTGAAGCGGGGAGGGGAACTGAAGCTTTCTTT
size: NA; J: TRBJ1-5; V: TRBV27; D: NA; CDR3: CASSSRTDNQPQHF; DNA: TGTGCCAGCAGTTCACGGACAGACAATCAGCCCCAGCATTTT
size: few; J: TRBJ2-1; V: TRBV5-4; D: NA; CDR3: CASSLGGWLDNEQFF; DNA: TGTGCCAGCAGCTTAGGGGGATGGCTGGACAATGAGCAGTTCTTC
size: NA; J: TRBJ2-7; V: TRBV14; D: NA; CDR3: CASSQVGLYEQYF; DNA: TGTGCCAGCAGCCAAGTTGGGCTCTACGAGCAGTACTTC
size: NA; J: TRBJ1-1; V: TRBV27; D: NA; CDR3: CASSLLRVRDTEAFF; DNA: TGTGCCAGCAGTTTACTCCGGGTGCGGGACACTGAAGCTTTCTTT
size: NA; J: TRBJ1-2; V: TRBV11-3; D: NA; CDR3: CARTPGDPNYGYTF; DNA: TGTGCCAGGACTCCAGGGGATCCCAACTATGGCTACACCTTC
size: once; J: TRBJ2-7; V: TRBV27; D: TRBD1; CDR3: CASRPTGQGAGEQYF; DNA: TGTGCCAGCAGGCCTACGGGACAGGGGGCGGGCGAGCAGTACTTC
size: NA; J: TRBJ2-2; V: TRBV7-3; D: TRBD2; CDR3: CASSWGGFPNTGELFF; DNA: TGTGCCAGCAGCTGGGGAGGGTTCCCGAACACCGGGGAGCTGTTTTTT
size: NA; J: TRBJ1-2; V: TRBV5-4; D: TRBD1; CDR3: CASQQGSYGYTF; DNA: TGTGCCAGCCAACAGGGGAGCTATGGCTACACCTTC
size: NA; J: TRBJ1-4; V: TRBV5-1; D: NA; CDR3: CASRRGEVNEKLFF; DNA: TGCGCCAGCAGACGGGGGGAGGTAAATGAAAAACTGTTTTTT
size: NA; J: TRBJ2-7; V: TRBV6-1; D: TRBD1; CDR3: CASSETGKPYEQYF; DNA: TGTGCCAGCAGTGAGACAGGGAAGCCCTACGAGCAGTACTTC
size: NA; J: TRBJ2-7; V: TRBV2; D: TRBD1; CDR3: CASSEGQGARYEQYF; DNA: TGTGCCAGCAGTGAAGGTCAGGGGGCAAGGTACGAGCAGTACTTC
size: few; J: TRBJ2-1; V: TRBV27; D: TRBD1; CDR3: CASRSGTHRGPYNEQFF; DNA: TGTGCCAGCAGATCTGGGACACACAGGGGCCCCTACAATGAGCAGTTCTTC
size: NA; J: TRBJ1-2; V: TRBV19; D: TRBD1; CDR3: CASSQSTGGLYYGYTF; DNA: TGTGCCAGTAGTCAATCGACAGGGGGCCTCTACTATGGCTACACCTTC
size: NA; J: TRBJ2-2; V: TRBV10-3; D: TRBD1; CDR3: CAISGCSGTVNTGELFF; DNA: TGTGCCATCAGTGGATGTTCCGGGACAGTGAACACCGGGGAGCTGTTTTTT
size: NA; J: TRBJ1-1; V: TRBV27; D: NA; CDR3: CASSETVMNTEAFF; DNA: TGTGCCAGCAGTGAGACAGTTATGAACACTGAAGCTTTCTTT
size: once; J: TRBJ2-7; V: TRBV6-1; D: TRBD1; CDR3: CASSASGTGGDEQYF; DNA: TGTGCCAGCAGTGCGTCCGGGACAGGCGGGGACGAGCAGTACTTC
size: once; J: TRBJ2-7; V: TRBV7-9; D: NA; CDR3: CASSLGHTYEQYF; DNA: TGTGCCAGCAGCTTGGGCCACACCTACGAGCAGTACTTC
size: NA; J: TRBJ2-3; V: TRBV5-1; D: TRBD2; CDR3: CASSLPSGAGDTQYF; DNA: TGCGCCAGCAGCTTGCCTAGCGGGGCTGGAGATACGCAGTATTTT
size: NA; J: TRBJ1-1; V: TRBV5-1; D: TRBD1; CDR3: CASTAGGHTEAFF; DNA: TGCGCCAGCACGGCAGGGGGCCACACTGAAGCTTTCTTT
size: NA; J: TRBJ1-1; V: TRBV28; D: NA; CDR3: CASSRWGGELSEAFF; DNA: TGTGCCAGCAGCCGATGGGGGGGGGAGCTATCTGAAGCTTTCTTT
size: NA; J: TRBJ2-7; V: TRBV5-1; D: TRBD2; CDR3: CASSSTGTTTAEQYF; DNA: TGCGCCAGCAGCTCAACCGGGACTACTACCGCCGAGCAGTACTTC
size: NA; J: TRBJ2-7; V: TRBV18; D: NA; CDR3: CASSSDRGLIRQYF; DNA: TGTGCCAGCTCATCTGACAGGGGACTAATTAGGCAGTACTTC
size: few; J: TRBJ1-1; V: TRBV2; D: NA; CDR3: CASSELRWATEAFF; DNA: TGTGCCAGCAGTGAATTAAGATGGGCCACTGAAGCTTTCTTT
size: few; J: TRBJ2-7; V: TRBV11-2; D: NA; CDR3: CASSLARAYEQYF; DNA: TGTGCCAGCAGCTTAGCGCGAGCTTACGAGCAGTACTTC
size: NA; J: TRBJ2-1; V: TRBV5-1; D: NA; CDR3: CASSQPAFGDEQFF; DNA: TGCGCCAGCAGCCAGCCGGCCTTCGGGGATGAGCAGTTCTTC
size: once; J: TRBJ2-3; V: TRBV7-3; D: TRBD2; CDR3: CASSPTPLAGVTDTQYF; DNA: TGTGCCAGCAGCCCGACACCGCTAGCGGGAGTTACAGATACGCAGTATTTT
size: NA; J: TRBJ2-5; V: TRBV9; D: TRBD2; CDR3: CASSGTSGRDQETQYF; DNA: TGTGCCAGCAGCGGGACTAGCGGGAGGGACCAAGAGACCCAGTACTTC